Listed below are T cell receptor beta chains from one sample, sequenced in a study of cytomegalovirus exposure and HLA in healthy donors. Repertoires were generated with immunoSEQ multiplex PCR, while TCRdb's copy carries only in-frame clones and drops some. Of about 150,000 clones in the sample, about 94% were seen once. The material sequenced was PBMCs. The receptors come from a man aged 18 to 35 in good health and CMV-seropositive. Each CDR3 is given with its conserved first and last residue. The D gene is left open where the match is weak. Clone size is shown for a subset of rows, as once, few, many or a class of expanded clone.

d_call: .; clone_size: once; v_call: TRBV19; j_call: TRBJ2-1; cdr3_nt: TGTGCCAGTAGTGCAAGCGGGTCCTACAATGAGCAGTTCTTC; cdr3_aa: CASSASGSYNEQFF
d_call: .; clone_size: .; v_call: TRBV6-1; j_call: TRBJ2-5; cdr3_nt: TGTGCCAGCAGCGAACCTAACAGGGCTGGCGAGACCCAGTACTTC; cdr3_aa: CASSEPNRAGETQYF
d_call: .; clone_size: .; v_call: TRBV2; j_call: TRBJ2-5; cdr3_nt: TGTGCCAGCAAGTACGGAGAGACCCAGTACTTC; cdr3_aa: CASKYGETQYF
d_call: TRBD2; clone_size: .; v_call: TRBV27; j_call: TRBJ2-1; cdr3_nt: TGTGCCAGCAGTTTAATCGGGAGGGCCTACAATGAGCAGTTCTTC; cdr3_aa: CASSLIGRAYNEQFF
d_call: .; clone_size: .; v_call: TRBV9; j_call: TRBJ2-3; cdr3_nt: TGTGCCAGCAGCGTCAGTTTAGCGACAGATACGCAGTATTTT; cdr3_aa: CASSVSLATDTQYF
d_call: TRBD2; clone_size: .; v_call: TRBV5-1; j_call: TRBJ2-1; cdr3_nt: TGCGCCAGCAGCCCTAGCGGGAGTGACATTTCCGAGCAGTTCTTC; cdr3_aa: CASSPSGSDISEQFF
d_call: .; clone_size: .; v_call: TRBV4-1; j_call: TRBJ2-3; cdr3_nt: TGCGCCAGCAGCCAAGACCTAGCGAGAGGCACAGATACGCAGTATTTT; cdr3_aa: CASSQDLARGTDTQYF
d_call: TRBD2; clone_size: .; v_call: TRBV9; j_call: TRBJ2-7; cdr3_nt: TGTGCCAGCAGCGCTAGCGGGAATTCCTACGAGCAGTACTTC; cdr3_aa: CASSASGNSYEQYF
d_call: .; clone_size: .; v_call: TRBV5-6; j_call: TRBJ2-3; cdr3_nt: TGTGCCAGCAGCCATAGGAGACAGCTGATGACTAGCACAGATACGCAGTATTTT; cdr3_aa: CASSHRRQLMTSTDTQYF
d_call: .; clone_size: .; v_call: TRBV5-6; j_call: TRBJ2-7; cdr3_nt: TGTGCCAGCAGCTCGGCCTACGAGCAGTACTTC; cdr3_aa: CASSSAYEQYF
d_call: .; clone_size: .; v_call: TRBV30; j_call: TRBJ1-1; cdr3_nt: TGTGCCTGGAGTGGCGGGGGGAGTTCAGCTGAAGCTTTCTTT; cdr3_aa: CAWSGGGSSAEAFF
d_call: .; clone_size: .; v_call: TRBV5-1; j_call: TRBJ1-4; cdr3_nt: TGCGCCAGCAGCTTCGTAGTCCCAGGGGATCCTGGGGCTAATGAAAAACTGTTTTTT; cdr3_aa: CASSFVVPGDPGANEKLFF
d_call: .; clone_size: .; v_call: TRBV28; j_call: TRBJ2-7; cdr3_nt: TGTGCCAGCAGTTTTGAGTCCTCTGGACACAAGCCGTACGAGCAGTACTTC; cdr3_aa: CASSFESSGHKPYEQYF
d_call: .; clone_size: .; v_call: TRBV5-6; j_call: TRBJ1-2; cdr3_nt: TGTGCCAGCAGCTTGGACGGCCACGGAGCTGGCTACACCTTC; cdr3_aa: CASSLDGHGAGYTF
d_call: .; clone_size: .; v_call: TRBV19; j_call: TRBJ1-1; cdr3_nt: TGTGCCAGTAGTATGAGGGGTGGGGGCCCGGAGGAAGCTTTCTTT; cdr3_aa: CASSMRGGGPEEAFF
d_call: .; clone_size: .; v_call: TRBV25-1; j_call: TRBJ1-4; cdr3_nt: TGTGCCAGCAGTGGACTCCTTGGTAAACTGTTTTTT; cdr3_aa: CASSGLLGKLFF
d_call: TRBD2; clone_size: .; v_call: TRBV2; j_call: TRBJ2-1; cdr3_nt: TGTGCCAGCAGTGATGAGGCGGGAGGCTACAATGAGCAGTTCTTC; cdr3_aa: CASSDEAGGYNEQFF
d_call: TRBD1; clone_size: .; v_call: TRBV27; j_call: TRBJ1-2; cdr3_nt: TGTGCCAGCAGACCGGACAGGAACTATGGCTACACCTTC; cdr3_aa: CASRPDRNYGYTF
d_call: .; clone_size: .; v_call: TRBV18; j_call: TRBJ1-2; cdr3_nt: TGTGCCAGCTCAGGATTAAAAGCCGAGAGGTGGTATGGCTACACCTTC; cdr3_aa: CASSGLKAERWYGYTF
d_call: .; clone_size: .; v_call: TRBV28; j_call: TRBJ1-3; cdr3_nt: TGTGCCAGCAGTTCCTTCCGGGACATATCTGGAAACACCATATATTTT; cdr3_aa: CASSSFRDISGNTIYF
d_call: TRBD1; clone_size: .; v_call: TRBV15; j_call: TRBJ2-1; cdr3_nt: TGTGCCACCAGCAGCCCCGGGGACAGCTTCAATGAGCAGTTCTTC; cdr3_aa: CATSSPGDSFNEQFF
d_call: TRBD1; clone_size: once; v_call: TRBV28; j_call: TRBJ2-7; cdr3_nt: TGTGCCAGCAGTCGCAGACAGGGCTCCTACGAGCAGTACTTC; cdr3_aa: CASSRRQGSYEQYF